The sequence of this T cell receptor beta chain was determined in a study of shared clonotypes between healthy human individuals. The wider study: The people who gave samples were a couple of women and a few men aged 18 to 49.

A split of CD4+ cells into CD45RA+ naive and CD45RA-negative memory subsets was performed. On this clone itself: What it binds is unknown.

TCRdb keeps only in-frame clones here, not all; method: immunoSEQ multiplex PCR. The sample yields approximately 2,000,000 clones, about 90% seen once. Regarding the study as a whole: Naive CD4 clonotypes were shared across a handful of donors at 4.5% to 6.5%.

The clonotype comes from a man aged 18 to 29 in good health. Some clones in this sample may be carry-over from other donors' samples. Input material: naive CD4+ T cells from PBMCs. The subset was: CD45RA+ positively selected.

The CDR3 nucleotides read TGTGCCAGCGGAGGACAAAACTATGGCTACACCTTC. It yields the protein CASGGQNYGYTF. V and J are TRBV9 and TRBJ1-2; D might be TRBD1 (5 bases). Germline CDR1 reads SGDLS; CDR2 reads YYNGEE. Trimming shortened V by 7 bases and J by 2 bases, and 9 bases separated the two germline ends. The CDR3 length is 12 residues.